Below, 25 T cell receptor beta chains from the same sample are listed, as sequenced in a study of T cells after yellow fever vaccination. TCRdb reanalysed the 5' RACE reads using MiXCR and keeps one entry per CDR3 protein. The data show roughly 520,000 distinct CDR3 sequences, just over 20% seen once. The material was PBMCs, obtained roughly 20 days after the first yellow fever vaccination. The receptors were sampled from a man aged 18 to 35 who received the YFV17D yellow fever vaccine.

This clonotype was picked up a small number of times. The J gene is TRBJ1-4, the V gene TRBV29-1; maybe TRBD1 (5 bases). Germline V gene sequence: CDR1 SQVTM, CDR2 ANQGSEA. The CDR3 totals 14 residues. V was pared by 4 bases and J by 8 bases, with 17 bases between. CDR3 bases: TGCAGCGTTGGAGCCGATGGGACCTGGGAAAAACTGTTTTTT. As protein: CSVGADGTWEKLFF.

The gene calls are TRBV6-1 and TRBJ2-1, with D possibly TRBD1 on 5 matching bases. The germline gives CDR1 MNHNS, CDR2 SASEGT. Between the trimmed V and J ends, which lost 7 bases and 0 bases, there was a span of 16 bases. CDR3 length: 16 residues. CDR3 loop: CASTQKGIRSYNEQFF. The CDR3 DNA sequence: TGTGCCAGCACTCAGAAGGGGATCCGCTCCTACAATGAGCAGTTCTTC.

V is TRBV29-1 and J is TRBJ1-3; D unclear. Trimming removed 7 bases from V and 3 bases from J, with 10 bases in between. The CDR3 loop spans 12 amino acids. Germline CDR1 is SQVTM and CDR2 is ANQGSEA. As DNA, the CDR3 is TGCAGCGCCTTTAGTGGTGGAAACACCATATATTTT. Protein sequence: CSAFSGGNTIYF.

This clonotype was counted only a few times. The junction differs from germline at one of its ends, possibly a read error. The chain links TRBV7-2 to TRBJ2-1; D unclear. Germline V gives CDR1 SGHTA, CDR2 FQGNSA. The CDR3 extends over 17 amino acids. The CDR3 bases are TGTGCCAGCAGGTTAGGGATACGTTTGGGGAATGGCAATGAGCAGTTCTTC. Residues: CASRLGIRLGNGNEQFF.

In its sample, this clonotype was seen a few times. The chain has TRBV12-3 or TRBV12-4 and TRBJ2-5, with D perhaps TRBD2 (6 bases). This CDR3 has 15 residues. V was trimmed by 5 bases and J by 3 bases, leaving 16 bases between them. CDR3 in DNA: TGTGCCAGCAGTGGCGTAGGAGCGGGTAAAGAGACCCAGTACTTC. This translates into CASSGVGAGKETQYF.

This clonotype was observed many times. This rearrangement joins TRBV29-1 to TRBJ1-2; no firm D call. Trimming shortened V by 7 bases and J by 4 bases, and 10 bases separated the two germline ends. There are 11 residues in the CDR3. Germline V gene data show CDR1 as SQVTM and CDR2 as ANQGSEA. The CDR3: CSALEGYGYTF. In nucleotides, the CDR3 is TGCAGCGCACTCGAGGGCTATGGCTACACCTTC.

The CDR3 region is CASSLLQGRAKNIQYF. The CDR3 nucleotides read TGTGCCAGCAGCTTATTACAGGGGAGGGCCAAAAACATTCAGTACTTC. The chain employs TRBV7-2 and TRBJ2-4; D is perhaps TRBD1 (7 bases). The CDR3 length is 16 residues. Germline V gene lookup returns CDR1 SGHTA and CDR2 FQGNSA. Trimming removed 2 bases from V and 1 base from J, with 12 bases in between.

The genes are TRBV18 and TRBJ2-1; tentatively, D is TRBD2 (5 bases). V was clipped by 2 bases and J by 3 bases, with 14 bases between them. The CDR3 is 16 amino acids. Germline V gives CDR1 KGHSH, CDR2 LQKENI. The CDR3 coding sequence is TGTGCCAGCTCACCAACCCGGGGTACTCTCTACAATGAGCAGTTCTTC. Translating it yields CASSPTRGTLYNEQFF.

The genes are TRBV5-1 and TRBJ2-7, with a tentative D call TRBD2 (5 bases). The CDR3 spans 16 residues. The germline V gene has CDR1 SGHRS and CDR2 YFSETQ. V dropped 0 bases and J dropped 0 bases, with 13 bases sitting between them. CDR3 bases: TGCGCCAGCAGCTTGGGTTCCCAGCGGAGCTCCTACGAGCAGTACTTC. Amino acid sequence: CASSLGSQRSSYEQYF.

This clonotype showed up just a few times. The chain recombines TRBV3-1 with TRBJ2-1; D is possibly TRBD2 (6 bases). This CDR3 is built from 12 residues. Germline V gene sequence: CDR1 LGHDT, CDR2 YNNKEL (reference sequence). The V end lost 5 bases, the J end lost 8 bases, and 10 bases lay between the germline ends. This CDR3 is CASSGPGDEQFF. CDR3 in DNA: TGTGCCAGCAGCGGGCCGGGGGATGAGCAGTTCTTC.

V is TRBV3-1 and J is TRBJ2-1; no clear D. Trimming left V 4 bases short and J 0 bases short, with 10 bases between. The length of the CDR3 is 15 residues. CDR1 is LGHDT and CDR2 is YNNKEL in the germline V gene (reference sequence). The CDR3 reads CASSLGITSYNEQFF. The CDR3 DNA follows: TGTGCCAGCAGCCTAGGAATTACCTCCTACAATGAGCAGTTCTTC.

The V gene is TRBV19, the J gene TRBJ2-1; D not certain. The CDR3 runs to 12 residues. V was pared by 3 bases and J by 6 bases, with 6 bases between. CDR1 and CDR2 from the germline V gene are LNHDA and SQIVND (reference sequence). CDR3 DNA sequence: TGTGCCAGTAGTATCATCTCCAATGAGCAGTTCTTC. Protein: CASSIISNEQFF.

The rearrangement joins TRBV6-5 to TRBJ2-3, with D perhaps matching TRBD1 or TRBD2 (6 bases each). Germline CDR1 reads MNHEY; CDR2 reads SVGAGI. V dropped 2 bases and J dropped 2 bases, with 11 bases sitting between them. This CDR3 has 15 amino acids. CDR3 loop: CASSYGGRFTDTQYF. The DNA of the CDR3 is TGTGCCAGCAGTTACGGGGGGCGGTTCACAGATACGCAGTATTTT.

This clonotype was counted between two and nine times. This rearrangement joins TRBV9 to TRBJ2-1, with D tentatively TRBD2 (5 bases). The CDR3 spans 15 residues. The V end lost 0 bases, the J end lost 3 bases, and 10 bases lay between the germline ends. Per germline, CDR1 SGDLS and CDR2 YYNGEE. The CDR3 loop reads CASSVESGNYNEQFF. In DNA, the CDR3 is TGTGCCAGCAGCGTAGAGAGCGGAAACTACAATGAGCAGTTCTTC.

This clonotype was counted a single time. CDR3 region: CATRDDASGGAPGLLHF. The CDR3 DNA reads TGCGCCACCCGGGATGACGCCTCCGGGGGAGCGCCAGGGCTCCTCCACTTT. J is TRBJ1-6 and V is TRBV10-1, with TRBD1 as a possible D gene (5 bases). Trimming took off 10 bases at V and 15 bases at J, with 34 bases between the two ends. The CDR3 runs 17 residues. Germline CDR1 reads WNHNN; CDR2 reads SYGVQD (reference sequence).

V gene TRBV6-1 combines with J gene TRBJ1-2, with D possibly TRBD1 on 5 matching bases. The CDR3 sequence is 14 residues long. Trimming stripped 7 bases from V and 2 bases from J, with 14 bases between. Germline V gene lookup returns CDR1 MNHNS and CDR2 SASEGT. The CDR3 sequence: CASKSETVNYGYTF. For the CDR3, the DNA is TGTGCCAGCAAATCGGAGACAGTAAACTATGGCTACACCTTC.

The chain is built from TRBV14 and TRBJ1-4, with D hard to call. The germline V gene encodes CDR1 SGHDN and CDR2 FVKESK. The CDR3 loop spans 16 amino acids. The V end was cut by 3 bases, the J end by 7 bases, with 18 bases between. The CDR3 region is CASSHMDSRGGEKLFF. The CDR3 region has the DNA TGTGCCAGCAGCCACATGGACTCCAGAGGCGGTGAAAAACTGTTTTTT.

The gene calls are TRBV14 and TRBJ1-4; D unclear. CDR3 length: 14 amino acids. The germline V gene encodes CDR1 SGHDN and CDR2 FVKESK. V gave up 0 bases and J gave up 4 bases, with 6 bases separating them. The CDR3 here is CASSQEGFNEKLFF. The DNA for the CDR3 is TGTGCCAGCAGCCAAGAGGGTTTTAATGAAAAACTGTTTTTT.

There are a few counts of this clonotype. The rearrangement links TRBV12-3 or TRBV12-4 to TRBJ2-5; D unresolved. The V gene lost 6 bases and the J gene lost 2 bases, with 10 bases spanning the gap. The CDR3 runs 13 residues. The CDR3 nucleotides read TGTGCCAGCAGCCCAGACGTACAAGAGACCCAGTACTTC. Its protein is CASSPDVQETQYF.

This clonotype was counted between two and nine times. The rearrangement links TRBV28 to TRBJ1-1; the D gene is possibly TRBD1 (6 bases). Germline V lookup: CDR1 MDHEN, CDR2 SYDVKM. This CDR3 has 16 residues. Trimming removed 4 bases from V and 6 bases from J, with 21 bases in between. The CDR3 protein is CASSSPNRVKGAEAFF. The CDR3 nucleotides read TGTGCCAGCAGTTCACCCAACAGGGTAAAGGGCGCTGAAGCTTTCTTT.

A few counts support this clonotype. The chain links TRBV15 to TRBJ2-3; TRBD1 aligns across 7 bases. The germline V gene encodes CDR1 LNHNV and CDR2 YYDKDF (reference sequence). The CDR3 is 16 residues long. V was pared by 3 bases and J by 4 bases, with 10 bases of the junction left unmatched. This CDR3 reads CATSREPYRGPDTQYF. DNA of the CDR3: TGTGCCACCAGCAGGGAACCTTACAGGGGCCCAGATACGCAGTATTTT.

The chain employs TRBV18 and TRBJ2-1, with unresolved D. This CDR3 contains 16 residues. With 0 bases removed from V and 6 bases from J, the gap between germline ends came to 15 bases. Looked up from germline, CDR1 is KGHSH and CDR2 is LQKENI. The CDR3 sequence: CASSPPDRAVINEQFF. The CDR3 DNA is TGTGCCAGCTCACCACCTGACCGGGCCGTTATCAATGAGCAGTTCTTC.

The V call is TRBV18, the J call TRBJ2-1; 9 bases agree with TRBD2. In germline, CDR1 is KGHSH, CDR2 LQKENI. The CDR3 consists of 15 residues. J lost 5 bases, V lost 5 bases, and 7 bases had no gene match. The CDR3 region has the DNA TGTGCCAGCTCAACGCGCGGGGGGGCGGACAATGAGCAGTTCTTC. It encodes CASSTRGGADNEQFF.

This clonotype was found a few times. The CDR3 protein is CASSLVVGGNTEAFF. The CDR3, as DNA: TGTGCCAGCAGCTTAGTGGTCGGGGGGAACACTGAAGCTTTCTTT. The chain uses TRBV7-9 and TRBJ1-1; possible D gene TRBD1, 5 bases. Germline CDR1 reads SEHNR; CDR2 reads FQNEAQ (reference sequence). The length of the CDR3 is 15 residues. V lost 1 base and J lost 1, with 10 bases in between.

This clonotype was recorded a few times. CDR3 in DNA: TGCAGTGCCATAGCGGGGGTTTACAATGAGCAGTTCTTC. Protein: CSAIAGVYNEQFF. The chain couples TRBV20-1 to TRBJ2-1; 9 bases are a match to TRBD2. V lost 6 bases to trimming and J lost 4 bases; unmatched junction nucleotides: 4. CDR1 DFQATT and CDR2 SNEGSKA come from the germline V gene (reference sequence). The CDR3 has 13 amino acids.